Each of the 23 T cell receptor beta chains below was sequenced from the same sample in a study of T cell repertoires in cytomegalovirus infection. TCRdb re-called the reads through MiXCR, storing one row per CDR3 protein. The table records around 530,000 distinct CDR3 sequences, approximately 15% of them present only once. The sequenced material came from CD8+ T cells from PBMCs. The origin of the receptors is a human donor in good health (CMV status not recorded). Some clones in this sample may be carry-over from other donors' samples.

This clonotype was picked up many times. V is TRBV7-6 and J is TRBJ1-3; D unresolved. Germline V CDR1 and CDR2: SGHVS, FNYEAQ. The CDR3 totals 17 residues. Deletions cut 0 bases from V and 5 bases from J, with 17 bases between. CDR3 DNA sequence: TGTGCCAGCAGCTTAGCGGGAGAAGGGAAGGAGAGAAACACCATATATTTT. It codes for CASSLAGEGKERNTIYF.

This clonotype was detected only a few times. The CDR3 loop is CASSLLDTLFYGYTF. CDR3 nucleotides: TGTGCCAGCAGTTTATTAGACACCCTCTTCTATGGCTACACCTTC. The chain has TRBV28 and TRBJ1-2, with D unclear. V lost 1 base and J lost 4, with 13 bases in between. Germline CDR1 reads MDHEN; CDR2 reads SYDVKM. The CDR3 has 15 amino acids.

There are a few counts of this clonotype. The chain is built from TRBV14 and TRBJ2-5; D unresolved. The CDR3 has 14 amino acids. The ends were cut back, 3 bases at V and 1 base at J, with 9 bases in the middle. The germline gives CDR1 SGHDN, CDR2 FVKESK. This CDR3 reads CASSQLLVQETQYF. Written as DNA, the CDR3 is TGTGCCAGCAGCCAGCTACTCGTCCAAGAGACCCAGTACTTC.

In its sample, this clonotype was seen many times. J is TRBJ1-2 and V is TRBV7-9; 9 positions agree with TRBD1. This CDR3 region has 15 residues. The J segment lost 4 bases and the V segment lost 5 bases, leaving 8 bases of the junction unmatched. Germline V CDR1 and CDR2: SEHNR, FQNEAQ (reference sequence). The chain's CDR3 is CASSADRGILYGYTF. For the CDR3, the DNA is TGTGCCAGCAGCGCCGACAGGGGGATACTCTATGGCTACACCTTC.

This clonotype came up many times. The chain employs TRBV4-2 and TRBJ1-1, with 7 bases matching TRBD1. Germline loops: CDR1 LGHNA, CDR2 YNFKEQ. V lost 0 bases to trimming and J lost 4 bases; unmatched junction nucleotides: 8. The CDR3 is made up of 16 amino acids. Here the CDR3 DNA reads TGTGCCAGCAGCCAAGATAGGATGGACAGGAGCACTGAAGCTTTCTTT. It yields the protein CASSQDRMDRSTEAFF.

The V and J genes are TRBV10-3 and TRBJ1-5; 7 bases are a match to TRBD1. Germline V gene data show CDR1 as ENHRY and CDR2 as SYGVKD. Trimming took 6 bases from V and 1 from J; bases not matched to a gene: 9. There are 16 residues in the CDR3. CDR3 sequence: CAISGGQVGSNQPQHF. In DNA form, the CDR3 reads TGTGCCATCAGCGGAGGACAGGTTGGAAGCAATCAGCCCCAGCATTTT.

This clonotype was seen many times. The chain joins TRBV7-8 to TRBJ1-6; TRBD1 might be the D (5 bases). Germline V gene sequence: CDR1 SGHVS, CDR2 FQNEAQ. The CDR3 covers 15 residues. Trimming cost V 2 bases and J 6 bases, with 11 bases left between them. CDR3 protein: CASSLYRQFNSPLHF. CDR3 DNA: TGTGCCAGCAGCTTATACAGGCAGTTTAATTCACCCCTCCACTTT. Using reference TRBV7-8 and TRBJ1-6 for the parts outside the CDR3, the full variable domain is GAGVSQSPRYKVAKRGQDVALRCDPISGHVSLFWYQQALGQGPEFLTYFQNEAQLDKSGLPSDRFFAERPEGSVSTLKIQRTQQEDSAVYLCASSLYRQFNSPLHFGNGTRLTVT.

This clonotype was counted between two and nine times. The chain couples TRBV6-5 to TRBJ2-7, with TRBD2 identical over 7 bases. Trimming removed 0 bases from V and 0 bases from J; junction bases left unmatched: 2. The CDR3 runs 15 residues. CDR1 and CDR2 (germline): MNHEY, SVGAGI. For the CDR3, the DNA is TGTGCCAGCAGTTACTCGGGAGGGAACTCCTACGAGCAGTACTTC. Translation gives CASSYSGGNSYEQYF.

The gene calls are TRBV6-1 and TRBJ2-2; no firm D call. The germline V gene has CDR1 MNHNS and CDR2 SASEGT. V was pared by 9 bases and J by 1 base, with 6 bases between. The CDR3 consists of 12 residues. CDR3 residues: CASPVNTGELFF. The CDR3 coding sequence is TGTGCCAGTCCAGTGAACACCGGGGAGCTGTTTTTT.

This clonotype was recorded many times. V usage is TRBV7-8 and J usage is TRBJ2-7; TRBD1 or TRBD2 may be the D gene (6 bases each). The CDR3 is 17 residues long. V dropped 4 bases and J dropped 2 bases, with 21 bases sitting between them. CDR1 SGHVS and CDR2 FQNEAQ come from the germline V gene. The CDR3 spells CASSYPPGGTSTYEQYF. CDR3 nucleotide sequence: TGTGCCAGCAGCTACCCCCCGGGCGGGACATCAACCTACGAGCAGTACTTC.

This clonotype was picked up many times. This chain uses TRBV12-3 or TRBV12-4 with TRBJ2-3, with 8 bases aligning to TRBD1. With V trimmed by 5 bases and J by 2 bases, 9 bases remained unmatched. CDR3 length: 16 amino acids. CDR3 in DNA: TGTGCCAGCAGTCCGAGGACAGGGACCCCCACAGATACGCAGTATTTT. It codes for CASSPRTGTPTDTQYF.

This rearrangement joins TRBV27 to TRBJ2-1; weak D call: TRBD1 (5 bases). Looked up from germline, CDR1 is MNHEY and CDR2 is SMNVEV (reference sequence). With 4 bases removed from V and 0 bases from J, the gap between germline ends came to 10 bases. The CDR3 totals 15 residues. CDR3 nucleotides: TGTGCCAGCAGTTCGGACATGAGCTCCTACAATGAGCAGTTCTTC. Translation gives CASSSDMSSYNEQFF.

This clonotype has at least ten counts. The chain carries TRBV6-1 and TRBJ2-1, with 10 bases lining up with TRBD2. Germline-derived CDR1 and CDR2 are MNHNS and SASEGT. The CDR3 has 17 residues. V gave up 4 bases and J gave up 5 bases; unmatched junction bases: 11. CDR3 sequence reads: CASSGRLAGGFNNEQFF. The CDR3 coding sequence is TGTGCCAGCAGTGGACGCTTAGCGGGAGGCTTTAACAATGAGCAGTTCTTC.

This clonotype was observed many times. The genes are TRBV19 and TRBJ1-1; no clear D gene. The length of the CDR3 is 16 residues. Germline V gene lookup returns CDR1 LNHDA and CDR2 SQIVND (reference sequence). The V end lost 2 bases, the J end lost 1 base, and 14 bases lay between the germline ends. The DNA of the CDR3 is TGTGCCAGTAGTATAAGAAGGGAAGTGAGGAACACTGAAGCTTTCTTT. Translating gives CASSIRREVRNTEAFF.

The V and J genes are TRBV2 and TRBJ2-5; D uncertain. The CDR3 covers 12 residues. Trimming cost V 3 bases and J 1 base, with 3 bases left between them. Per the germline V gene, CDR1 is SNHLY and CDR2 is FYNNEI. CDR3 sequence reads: CASSDPQETQYF. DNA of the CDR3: TGTGCCAGCAGTGACCCCCAAGAGACCCAGTACTTC.

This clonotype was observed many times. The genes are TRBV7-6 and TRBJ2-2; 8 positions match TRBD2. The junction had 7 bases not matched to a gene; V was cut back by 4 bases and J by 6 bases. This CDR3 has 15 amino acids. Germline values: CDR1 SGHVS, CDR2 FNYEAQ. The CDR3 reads CASSSGLAPAGELFF. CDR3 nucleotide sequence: TGTGCCAGCAGCTCCGGACTAGCCCCCGCCGGGGAGCTGTTTTTT.

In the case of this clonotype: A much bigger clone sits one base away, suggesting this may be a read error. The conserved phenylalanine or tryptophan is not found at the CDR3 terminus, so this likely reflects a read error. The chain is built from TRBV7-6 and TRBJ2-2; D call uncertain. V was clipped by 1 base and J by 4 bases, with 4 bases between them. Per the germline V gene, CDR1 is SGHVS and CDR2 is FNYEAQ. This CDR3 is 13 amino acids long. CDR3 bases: TGTGCCAGCAGCTTAGAACGCACCGGGGAGCTGTTTTAT. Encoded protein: CASSLERTGELFY.

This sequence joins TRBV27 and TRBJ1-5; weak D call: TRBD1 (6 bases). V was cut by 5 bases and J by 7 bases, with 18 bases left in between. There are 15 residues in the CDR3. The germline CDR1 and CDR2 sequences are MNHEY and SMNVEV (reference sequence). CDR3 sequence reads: CASSLQGGKIQPQHF. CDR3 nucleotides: TGTGCCAGCAGTCTACAGGGCGGCAAGATACAGCCCCAGCATTTT.

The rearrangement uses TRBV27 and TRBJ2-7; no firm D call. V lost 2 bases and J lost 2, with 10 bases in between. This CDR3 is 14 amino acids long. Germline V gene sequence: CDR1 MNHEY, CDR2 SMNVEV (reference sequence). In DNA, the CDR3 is TGTGCCAGCAGTTTAGGGCCGGCACCCTACGAGCAGTACTTC. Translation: CASSLGPAPYEQYF.

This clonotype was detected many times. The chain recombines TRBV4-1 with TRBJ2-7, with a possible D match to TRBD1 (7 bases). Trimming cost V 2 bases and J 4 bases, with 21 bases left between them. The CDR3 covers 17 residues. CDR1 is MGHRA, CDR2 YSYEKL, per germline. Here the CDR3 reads CASSQNPDRDLRYEQYF. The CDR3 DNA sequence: TGCGCCAGCAGCCAAAACCCAGACAGGGACTTGAGATACGAGCAGTACTTC.

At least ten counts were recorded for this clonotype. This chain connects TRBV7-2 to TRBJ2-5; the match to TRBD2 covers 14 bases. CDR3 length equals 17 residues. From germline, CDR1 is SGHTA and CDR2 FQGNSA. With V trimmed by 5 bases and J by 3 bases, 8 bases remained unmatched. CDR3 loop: CASSRLAGGQREETQYF. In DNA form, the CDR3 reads TGTGCCAGCAGCCGACTAGCGGGAGGGCAGAGAGAAGAGACCCAGTACTTC.

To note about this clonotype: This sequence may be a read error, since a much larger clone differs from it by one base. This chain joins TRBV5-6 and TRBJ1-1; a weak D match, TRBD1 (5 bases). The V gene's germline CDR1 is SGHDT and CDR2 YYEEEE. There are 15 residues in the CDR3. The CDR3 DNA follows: TGTGCCAGCAGCTTGGAATGGGGGGGGTTCACTGAAGCTTCCTTT. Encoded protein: CASSLEWGGFTEASF.

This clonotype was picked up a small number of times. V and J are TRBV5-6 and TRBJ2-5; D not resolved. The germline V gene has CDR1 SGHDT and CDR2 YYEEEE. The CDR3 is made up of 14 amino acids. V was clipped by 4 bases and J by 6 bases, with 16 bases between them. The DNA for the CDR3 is TGTGCCAGCAGCGGCCCTCAGGAGATGAAGACCCAGTACTTC. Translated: CASSGPQEMKTQYF.